This T cell receptor (beta chain) was sequenced for a study of T cells in Graves' hyperthyroidism and ophthalmopathy. Study findings and constraints: The majority of expanded thyroid clonotypes above 0.001 also appeared in blood.

RNA transcripts provided the source from which TCR beta CDR3 regions were amplified. Using the HTBI primer set, a first-round RT-PCR was run on the TCR CDR3. One entry per CDR3 protein results from TCRdb running MiXCR on the multiplex PCR reads. This sample carries fewer than 450,000 distinct CDR3 sequences, about 18% of them seen once, and the ten largest clones take roughly 35%. Patients between 18 and 65 years old had hyperthyroidism, newly diagnosed and lasting under 2 months. The CDR3 extends over 18 amino acids. V trimming: 3 bases; J trimming: 7 bases; junction bases outside the gene matches: 11. Germline CDR1 reads SGDLS; CDR2 reads YYNGEE. Of note for this clonotype: The antigen is unknown.

The receptor comes from a woman aged 25 to 45 with Graves' hyperthyroidism that later progressed to Graves' ophthalmopathy. The sample taken for sequencing was blood. The chain couples TRBV9 to TRBJ2-1; 15 nucleotides line up with TRBD2. CDR3 DNA sequence: TGTGCCAGCAGCGCAACGCCGGGACTAGCGGGAGGTGGGAATGAGCAGTTCTTC. Its translation is CASSATPGLAGGGNEQFF.